This T cell receptor beta chain was sequenced for a study of response to subunit inactivated influenza vaccine. General observations from the study: There was a suggestion from the authors that each seasonal influenza vaccination recruits few new T cells.

TCRdb reprocessed the RT-PCR reads via MiXCR and lists one record per CDR3 protein. Here the sample spans around 470,000 distinct CDR3 sequences, less than 7.5% being singletons. V lost 6 bases to trimming and J lost 6 bases, with 15 bases between them. CDR3 length equals 14 residues. Worth noting for this clonotype: The target antigen is unknown.

The sample here was PBMCs from blood, taken less than 30 months after vaccination. The V gene is TRBV12-3 or TRBV12-4, the J gene TRBJ2-1; D could derive from TRBD1 or TRBD2 (5 bases each). The receptor's source is a man between 50 and 75 years old who received an inactivated influenza vaccine. This chain's CDR3 is CASRPGGRGNEQFF. The CDR3 nucleotides are TGTGCCAGCAGGCCTGGGGGAAGGGGCAATGAGCAGTTCTTC.